Sequencing of this TCR beta chain was carried out in a study of blood T cell repertoires in COVID-19 (TCRdb year 2020). Regarding the study in general: The collaborator samples originated in the United States, Italy and Spain and spanned the acute and convalescent phases of COVID-19. The material from the prospective study consisted of cDNA or gDNA derived from T cells, B-cell-depleted T cells, or PBMCs. Subjects who had been exposed to COVID-19, were actively infected with it, or had recovered from it provided the deeply sampled blood TCRbeta repertoires that made up the dataset. The repertoires were released in a freely available public database meant as a resource for research on the immune response to SARS-CoV-2. The samples were drawn from the first 160 participants of the ongoing ImmuneRACE study and from roughly 1,300 subjects provided by 6 global collaborators. Nearly every sample came with metadata listing a de-identified subject ID, COVID-19 status, age in years and sex. Where available, HLA class I and class II types were taken from metadata supplied by the sample provider and were not determined by assay-based typing.

Enrolling through a virtual design, the prospective study's participants ranged in age from roughly 18 to 100 years and lived across 24 United States geographic areas. To assign participants to cohorts, the prospective study relied on clinical history that participants themselves reported in a screening survey and a study questionnaire. Recovered participants in ImmuneRACE Cohort 3 were defined by two consecutive negative NP/OP PCR tests, clearance by a healthcare professional, or resolution of symptoms. In the prospective study, mobile phlebotomists collected whole blood, serum and a nasopharyngeal or oropharyngeal swab from each participant. Participants in the prospective study had the option to provide additional blood draws and questionnaires over an approximately 2-month period. Blood samples from the prospective study were shipped frozen or at room temperature prior to DNA extraction. In regard to this clone: Its antigen is unknown. No base-level quality is on record; no much larger clone is a single base apart.

The CDR3 holds 13 amino acids from the cysteine to the phenylalanine. The only DNA kept is the CDR3, 39 bases in frame from the first base. Here V drops 6 bases and J drops 7 bases, and the junction holds 5 bases not matched to any gene. From the germline V gene, CDR1 is MNHEY and CDR2 is SVGEGT. The immunoSEQ Assay, a bias-controlled multiplex PCR, was used to amplify TCRbeta CDR3 regions from genomic DNA. Per the original workflow: Nucleated cell counts per sample were estimated from amplification of reference gene primers within the assay. Sequence reads were collapsed and filtered to measure the absolute abundance of every unique TCRbeta CDR3 rearrangement. For each sample, productive Simpson clonality was calculated as the square root of Simpson's diversity index across productive rearrangements. This is the immuneACCESS table as TCRdb keeps it, with only in-frame sequences that have V and J called. A part of the clones is gone; compared with another copy, unresolved V genes explain less than half, and the rest is unexplained. The V and J calls and clone size were taken over from that table, and D and trimming were inferred from the DNA. A total of fewer than 500,000 clones appear in this sample, around 91% of them only once. The ten largest clones capture approximately 1.2% of the sample.

Results and caveats for the whole study, not just this receptor: The quantity of clinical and demographic metadata differed by source and by participant and was supplied without curation.

This sequence originates from a man aged 30 to 39 who had recovered from COVID-19. The sequenced material came from PBMCs or T cells enriched from blood (not recorded which). Here the chain combines TRBV6-2 or TRBV6-3 and TRBJ2-1; the junction holds 8 bases that match TRBD2. The CDR3 amino acid sequence is: CASSSLAGNEQFF. The base sequence is TGTGCCAGCAGCTCCTTAGCGGGGAATGAGCAGTTCTTC.